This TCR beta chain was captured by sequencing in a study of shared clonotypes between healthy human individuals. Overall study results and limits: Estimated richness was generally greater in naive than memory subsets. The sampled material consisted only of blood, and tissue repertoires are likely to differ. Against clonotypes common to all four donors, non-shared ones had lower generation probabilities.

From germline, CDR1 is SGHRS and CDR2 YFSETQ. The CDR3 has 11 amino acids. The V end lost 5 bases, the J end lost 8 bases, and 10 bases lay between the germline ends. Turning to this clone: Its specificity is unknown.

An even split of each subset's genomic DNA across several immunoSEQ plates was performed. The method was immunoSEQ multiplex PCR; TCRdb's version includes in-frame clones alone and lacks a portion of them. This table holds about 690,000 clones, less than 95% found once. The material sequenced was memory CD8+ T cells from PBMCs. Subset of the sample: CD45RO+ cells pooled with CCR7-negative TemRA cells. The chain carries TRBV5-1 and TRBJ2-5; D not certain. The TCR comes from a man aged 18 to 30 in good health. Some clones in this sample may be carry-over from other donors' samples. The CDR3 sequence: CASRLSFTQYF. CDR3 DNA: TGCGCCAGCAGACTCTCTTTCACCCAGTACTTC.